This TCR beta chain was captured in a study of blood T cell repertoires in COVID-19. Study at large: Samples of COVID-19 (acute and convalescent) were obtained from the United States, Italy and Spain. The cDNA or gDNA used as material had been derived from T cells, B-cell-depleted T cells, or PBMCs.

Per the original data handling: Reference gene primer amplification yielded estimated nucleated cell counts. The assay was immunoSEQ multiplex PCR, and TCRdb's table has in-frame clones only and misses some. The V and J calls and clone size were taken over from that table, and D and trimming were inferred from the DNA. The sample holds over 150,000 clones, roughly 84% seen once. The sequenced sample was peripheral blood. The receptor was isolated from an older woman with acute or convalescent COVID-19.

The CDR3 nucleotides are TGTGCTAGTGGTTTGTACCGCGGACAGGGGAATCAGCCCCAGCATTTT. Translation: CASGLYRGQGNQPQHF. This chain uses TRBV12-5 with TRBJ1-5; 9 bases match TRBD1. V shed 2 bases and J 4 bases; nucleotides not matched to a gene: 6. The CDR3 is 16 residues long. Per germline, CDR1 LGHNT and CDR2 FRNRAP.